This TCR beta chain derives from a study of T cells in Graves' hyperthyroidism and ophthalmopathy. Researchers amplified the TCR beta CDR3 regions from RNA transcripts. When the TCR CDR3 underwent first-round RT-PCR, the HTBI primer set was used. TCRdb re-derived calls from the multiplex PCR reads in MiXCR, one entry per CDR3 protein. The profile shows some 500,000 distinct CDR3 sequences, less than 25% of them singletons. This clonotype was recorded many times. The clonotype was recovered from a woman aged 30 to 39 with Graves' ophthalmopathy. Sequencing used blood.

DNA for the CDR3: TGTGCCAGCAGCTTCGACAACTATGGCTACACCTTC. Amino acid sequence: CASSFDNYGYTF. This chain joins TRBV7-8 and TRBJ1-2; no clear D gene. The CDR3 loop spans 12 amino acids. Germline CDR1 SGHVS, CDR2 FQNEAQ. Trimming shortened V by 3 bases and J by 2 bases, and 4 bases separated the two germline ends.